This T cell receptor beta chain was sequenced in a study of blood T cells in healthy people across ages. Study results and limitations: Reliance upon unsorted PBMCs precluded definitive naive versus antigen-experienced comparison.

The sample holds a few counts of this clonotype. The antigen is unknown. Primed by a sample-barcoded 5' primer and a J-beta primer mix, a second PCR proceeded for about 6 to 11 cycles. All cDNA molecules were each tagged by a template-switch adaptor with 12 random nucleotides. TCRdb itself ran the 5' RACE reads through MiXCR, one entry per CDR3 protein. The repertoire has about 970,000 distinct CDR3 sequences, around 54% of them found once; the top ten carry roughly 23%. The sequenced sample was blood. This receptor was identified in a woman aged 60 to 75 in good health.

CDR3: CSARQMLAGAGYEQYF. Written as DNA, the CDR3 is TGCAGTGCTAGACAGATGTTAGCGGGAGCTGGCTACGAGCAGTACTTC. This chain connects TRBV20-1 to TRBJ2-4; TRBD2 matches at 9 bases. The J call may be in error: the DNA end matches TRBJ2-7 better. The CDR3 contains 16 residues. CDR1 DFQATT and CDR2 SNEGSKA come from the germline V gene (reference sequence).